This TCR beta chain was sequenced during a study of CD8 T cells in ankylosing spondylitis. This clonotype turned up a few times. Its antigen is unidentified. Findings and limits, study-wide: Reportedly, matched ankylosing spondylitis synovial fluid was significantly enriched for disease-linked clones. Typical of ankylosing spondylitis blood, it appeared, was a TCR beta motif of about eight highly homologous variants. Peripheral blood held disease-linked clones only at relatively low frequency, and these were CD8+. Some motif variants had been reported before (in reactive arthritis synovial fluid and blood).

TCR beta libraries were made by quantitative 5'-RACE with molecular barcodes. Via MiXCR, TCRdb re-called the 5' RACE reads, giving one row per CDR3 protein. The data show about 700,000 distinct CDR3 sequences, 15% to 20% seen once. The ends lost 3 bases at V and 0 bases at J; junction bases unmatched: 4. CDR1 is LGHNA and CDR2 is YSLEER in the germline V gene. This CDR3 has 15 residues. Sample: blood, either unsorted or a sorted T cell fraction (not recorded which). The chain joins TRBV4-3 to TRBJ1-1, with TRBD1 identical over 7 bases. The TCR was taken from a male donor with ankylosing spondylitis. CDR3: CASSHSGGMNTEAFF. The CDR3 DNA reads TGCGCCAGCAGCCACTCAGGGGGTATGAACACTGAAGCTTTCTTT.